Below, 15 T cell receptor beta chains from the same sample are listed, as sequenced in a study of T cell changes during pregnancy in multiple sclerosis. Profiled with immunoSEQ multiplex PCR; TCRdb holds only in-frame clones, not every one. The sample yields about 83,000 clones, roughly nine tenths seen once. The specimen comprised PBMCs, sampled in the first trimester of pregnancy. These TCRs come from a female donor in good health, serving as a control in a pregnancy study. Some clones in this sample may be carry-over from other donors' samples.

The J gene is TRBJ1-2, the V gene TRBV7-9; no definite D call. V was clipped by 4 bases and J by 4 bases, with 10 bases between them. This CDR3 contains 13 residues. Germline-derived CDR1 and CDR2 are SEHNR and FQNEAQ (reference sequence). CDR3 nucleotides: TGTGCCAGCAGCTCCCGAGAGGTCTATGGCTACACCTTC. It specifies CASSSREVYGYTF.

This clone was observed a handful of times. This chain joins TRBV5-6 and TRBJ1-6; D uncertain. The germline gives CDR1 SGHDT, CDR2 YYEEEE. The CDR3 sequence is 15 residues long. V lost 1 base and J 0 bases, leaving 5 bases between the germline ends. CDR3 in amino acids: CASSLYSSYNSPLHF. The CDR3, as DNA: TGTGCCAGCAGCTTGTATAGCTCCTATAATTCACCCCTCCACTTT.

This sequence joins TRBV9 and TRBJ1-3; D not resolved. Germline V gene sequence: CDR1 SGDLS, CDR2 YYNGEE. This CDR3 is built from 14 residues. V shed 0 bases and J shed 2 bases, with 6 bases lying between them. CDR3 loop: CASSVDSPGNTIYF. The CDR3 region has the DNA TGTGCCAGCAGCGTAGACAGCCCTGGAAACACCATATATTTT.

The chain combines TRBV5-1 with TRBJ1-2; no clear D gene. The V end was cut by 0 bases, the J end by 3 bases, with 9 bases between. The germline V gene encodes CDR1 SGHRS and CDR2 YFSETQ. The CDR3 loop spans 14 amino acids. The CDR3 DNA sequence: TGCGCCAGCAGCTTGGATGTGGAGGACTATGGCTACACCTTC. It specifies CASSLDVEDYGYTF.

V usage is TRBV7-6 and J usage is TRBJ1-2, with TRBD1 matching 9 bases. V lost 5 bases to trimming and J lost 7 bases; unmatched junction nucleotides: 5. CDR1 is SGHVS, CDR2 FNYEAQ, per germline. CDR3 size: 13 residues. Written as DNA, the CDR3 is TGTGCCAGCAGCGCAACAGGGGGCGGTGGCTACACCTTC. Residues: CASSATGGGGYTF.

The chain recombines TRBV10-3 with TRBJ2-7; 7 nucleotides agree with TRBD2. Germline V CDR1 and CDR2: ENHRY, SYGVKD. There are 13 residues in the CDR3. V dropped 5 bases and J dropped 4; count of bases not matched to a gene: 5. The CDR3 nucleotides read TGTGCCATCAGTTCAGGAGCGGGGTACGAGCAGTACTTC. It specifies CAISSGAGYEQYF.

To note about this clone: An end of the junction does not agree with germline; a read error may underlie this. The chain is built from TRBV7-2 and TRBJ2-3, with D perhaps matching TRBD2 (6 bases). Per the germline V gene, CDR1 is SGHTA and CDR2 is FQGNSA. The CDR3 loop spans 15 amino acids. CDR3 nucleotide sequence: TGTGCCAGCAGCGTAGCCGGGACTCTCACAGATACGCAGTATTTT. Its translation: CASSVAGTLTDTQYF.

V and J are TRBV15 and TRBJ1-5, with 8 bases identical to TRBD1. The trim removed 1 base at V and 6 bases at J, leaving 5 bases unmatched. This CDR3 has 15 residues. Germline CDR1 LNHNV, CDR2 YYDKDF (reference sequence). CDR3 in DNA: TGTGCCACCAGCAGAGCAGGACAGGGCGGTCAGCCCCAGCATTTT. Translating it yields CATSRAGQGGQPQHF. Supplemented by reference TRBV15 and TRBJ1-5, the full variable domain reads DAMVIQNPRYQVTQFGKPVTLSCSQTLNHNVMYWYQQKSSQAPKLLFHYYDKDFNNEADTPDNFQSRRPNTSFCFLDIRSPGLGDTAMYLCATSRAGQGGQPQHFGDGTRLSIL.

The chain couples TRBV11-1 to TRBJ2-1, with 9 bases matching TRBD2. CDR1 is SGHAT and CDR2 is FQDESV in the germline V gene (reference sequence). This CDR3 has 19 amino acids. J was trimmed by 0 bases and V by 2 bases; bases with no gene match: 11. CDR3 residues: CASSLRLAGGISSYNEQFF. The CDR3 region has the DNA TGTGCCAGCAGCTTACGTTTGGCGGGGGGGATTAGCTCCTACAATGAGCAGTTCTTC.

This clone is medium-sized by share. The rearrangement links TRBV28 to TRBJ1-4, with D unresolved. V was cut by 7 bases and J by 0 bases, with 12 bases left in between. In germline, CDR1 is MDHEN, CDR2 SYDVKM. CDR3 length: 15 residues. This chain's CDR3 is CASTRLAATNEKLFF. In DNA, the CDR3 is TGTGCCAGCACCCGTCTCGCAGCAACTAATGAAAAACTGTTTTTT.

CDR3 protein: CASSRGSSYNEQFF. CDR3 nucleotides: TGTGCCAGCAGTCGCGGGAGCTCCTACAATGAGCAGTTCTTC. The chain recombines TRBV6-5 with TRBJ2-1; 7 nucleotides agree with TRBD2. Germline V CDR1 and CDR2: MNHEY, SVGAGI. This CDR3 comprises 14 residues. After removal of 5 bases from V and 0 bases from J, the junction contained 1 base not matched to a gene.

This chain connects TRBV18 to TRBJ2-1, with 9 bases identical to TRBD2. The germline gives CDR1 KGHSH, CDR2 LQKENI. The CDR3 is 14 residues long. V shed 3 bases and J 5 bases; nucleotides not matched to a gene: 2. The CDR3 sequence is CASSPGLANNEQFF. The DNA of the CDR3 is TGTGCCAGCTCACCGGGACTAGCTAACAATGAGCAGTTCTTC.

This sequence joins TRBV5-4 and TRBJ1-4; 7 bases match TRBD1. Germline loops: CDR1 SGHNT, CDR2 YYREEE (reference sequence). The CDR3 spans 18 residues. With 4 bases clipped from V and 3 bases from J, the junction kept 15 bases outside the gene matches. The CDR3 sequence is CASSPTKTGNGANEKLFF. CDR3 DNA: TGTGCCAGCAGCCCCACTAAGACAGGGAACGGTGCTAATGAAAAACTGTTTTTT.

The V and J genes are TRBV7-9 and TRBJ2-1; 14 bases match TRBD2. V lost 2 bases, J lost 2 bases, and 8 bases stayed unmatched. The CDR3 extends over 19 amino acids. In germline, CDR1 is SEHNR, CDR2 FQNEAQ (reference sequence). CDR3 sequence (DNA): TGTGCCAGCAGCTTACGACGACTAGCGGGAGGGGGCGCCTACAATGAGCAGTTCTTC. Protein sequence: CASSLRRLAGGGAYNEQFF.

The V gene is TRBV28, the J gene TRBJ1-2, with a weak D call TRBD1 (5 bases). CDR3 size: 13 residues. V gave up 5 bases and J gave up 3 bases, with 10 bases separating them. Per the germline V gene, CDR1 is MDHEN and CDR2 is SYDVKM. The CDR3 reads CASSRQNHYGYTF. The CDR3 DNA reads as TGTGCCAGCAGTCGACAGAACCACTATGGCTACACCTTC.